The rows below give T cell receptor beta chains drawn from one sample of a study of blood T cell repertoires in COVID-19. The assay was immunoSEQ multiplex PCR, and TCRdb's table has in-frame clones only and misses some. The table lists 45,000 to 65,000 clones, around 92% of them singletons. The specimen was peripheral blood. These TCRs come from a man at least 80 years old with active or convalescent COVID-19. CDR3s include the opening cysteine and the closing phenylalanine or tryptophan. D genes are given only for firm matches. Clone size appears in some rows only: once, few, many, or a class for an expanded clone.

V gene	D gene	J gene	clone size	CDR3 DNA	CDR3 protein
TRBV30	TRBD1	TRBJ1-2	NA	TGTGCCTGGAGAACTCCGGGACAGAATAACTATGGCTACACCTTC	CAWRTPGQNNYGYTF
TRBV29-1	TRBD2	TRBJ2-1	NA	TGCAGCGCCGGCGGGCCGGGACTAGCGGTTGATGAGCAGTTCTTC	CSAGGPGLAVDEQFF
TRBV10-3	TRBD1	TRBJ1-1	few	TGTGCCATCAGTGGATCCGCCGGGACAGGGAACACTGAAGCTTTCTTT	CAISGSAGTGNTEAFF
TRBV2	TRBD1	TRBJ2-1	NA	TGTGCCAGCAGTTCCGACAGGGGCTCCTACAATGAGCAGTTCTTC	CASSSDRGSYNEQFF
TRBV5-1	TRBD1	TRBJ1-2	once	TGCGCCAGCAGTCATCACGCGCAGGGGGAAGGTGATGGCTACACCTTC	CASSHHAQGEGDGYTF
TRBV6-5	TRBD1	TRBJ2-7	NA	TGTGCCAGCAGTTATTTAGGACAGGGCTACGAGCAGTACTTC	CASSYLGQGYEQYF
TRBV19	NA	TRBJ2-1	NA	TGTGCCAGTAGTATCGACTTTTACAATGAGCAGTTCTTC	CASSIDFYNEQFF
TRBV21-1	NA	TRBJ1-5	once	TGTGCCAGCAGCACTCTCCCAGGAACGGTCAATCAGCCCCAGCATTTT	CASSTLPGTVNQPQHF
TRBV4-3	TRBD1	TRBJ2-3	NA	TGCGCCAGCAGCCAAGATCCCCGACAGGGGGCCACAGATACGCAGTATTTT	CASSQDPRQGATDTQYF
TRBV10-3	TRBD2	TRBJ2-2	once	TGTGCCATTCCACTAGCGGGCGAAAGGAACACCGGGGAGCTGTTTTTT	CAIPLAGERNTGELFF
TRBV7-2	NA	TRBJ1-5	NA	TGTGCCAGCAGCCGGGGCCAGGGGCAACAGCCCCAGCATTTT	CASSRGQGQQPQHF
TRBV11-3	NA	TRBJ2-5	once	TGTGCCAGCAGCCCACCGGGGGAGACCCAGTACTTC	CASSPPGETQYF
TRBV9	NA	TRBJ2-7	NA	TGTGCCACCTCGTTTTGGACGGGGTGGTACGAGCAGTACTTC	CATSFWTGWYEQYF
TRBV11-2	NA	TRBJ2-5	NA	TGTGCCAGCAACACGGTACCTCGGTTTGGGCCCCAGTACTTC	CASNTVPRFGPQYF
TRBV30	NA	TRBJ2-3	NA	TGTGCCTGGAGCCCCTTCATGAGGAGCACAGATACGCAGTATTTT	CAWSPFMRSTDTQYF
TRBV29-1	NA	TRBJ1-3	NA	TGCAGCGTTGGAGGAGAACCTGGAAACACCATATATTTT	CSVGGEPGNTIYF